Presented here are 31 T cell receptor beta chains from one specimen sequenced in a study of Tregs in tolerant kidney transplant recipients. Libraries were prepared by immunoSEQ multiplex PCR; TCRdb keeps only in-frame clonotypes and omits some of them. The data contain about 66,000 clones, just under 95% of them singletons. The source material was CD8+ T cells from blood, sampled before the transplant. The source is a human donor who received a combined kidney and bone marrow transplant.

The CDR3 reads CASSVGGERHYEQYF. CDR3 DNA: TGTGCCAGCAGCGTAGGGGGGGAAAGACACTACGAGCAGTACTTC. The chain has TRBV9 and TRBJ2-7; possibly TRBD2 for D (6 bases). This CDR3 has 15 residues. V was pared by 0 bases and J by 3 bases, with 13 bases between. CDR1 SGDLS and CDR2 YYNGEE come from the germline V gene. Full variable domain (missing parts from reference TRBV9 and TRBJ2-7): DSGVTQTPKHLITATGQRVTLRCSPRSGDLSVYWYQQSLDQGLQFLIQYYNGEERAKGNILERFSAQQFPDLHSELNLSSLELGDSALYFCASSVGGERHYEQYFGPGTRLTVT.

This rearrangement joins TRBV6-5 to TRBJ1-6; the D is unclear. The V end lost 5 bases, the J end lost 6 bases, and 5 bases lay between the germline ends. The CDR3 consists of 12 residues. The V gene's germline CDR1 is MNHEY and CDR2 SVGAGI. CDR3 amino acids: CASSNSNSPLHF. CDR3 sequence (DNA): TGTGCCAGCAGTAACAGTAATTCACCCCTCCACTTT.

This rearrangement joins TRBV6-6 to TRBJ2-1, with 9 bases identical to TRBD2. The V and J ends lost 5 bases and 13 bases, in that order; junction bases with no gene match: 3. CDR1 and CDR2 (germline): MNHNY, SVGAGI (reference sequence). The CDR3 is made up of 11 amino acids. As DNA, the CDR3 is TGTGCCAGCAGTCTTGGGACTAGCCAGTTCTTC. Translating it yields CASSLGTSQFF.

This clone is a singleton in its sample. CDR3: CASSVTGGLTDTQYF. CDR3 sequence (DNA): TGTGCCAGCAGCGTTACGGGAGGACTCACAGATACGCAGTATTTT. This chain links TRBV9 with TRBJ2-3; 7 bases map to TRBD2. The CDR3 contains 15 residues. CDR1 is SGDLS and CDR2 is YYNGEE in the germline V gene. V dropped 2 bases and J dropped 2; count of bases not matched to a gene: 5.

CDR3 amino acids: CASSLGGGHEQYF. The CDR3 nucleotides read TGTGCCAGCAGTTTAGGAGGGGGCCACGAGCAGTACTTC. The chain combines TRBV27 with TRBJ2-7; D possibly corresponds to TRBD1 (7 bases). The CDR3 has 13 residues. V dropped 2 bases and J dropped 5 bases, with 10 bases sitting between them. Per the germline V gene, CDR1 is MNHEY and CDR2 is SMNVEV (reference sequence).

Points on this clone: At one end, the junction sequence differs from germline, possibly due to a read error. The same CDR3 can be traced to other DNA sequences in this sample. This chain connects TRBV12-5 to TRBJ1-1; D might be TRBD1 (6 bases). Germline loops: CDR1 LGHNT, CDR2 FRNRAP. The CDR3 has 14 residues. DNA for the CDR3: TGTGCTAGTGGCCGGGACACCCTGAACACGGAAGCTTTCTTT. Its protein product is CASGRDTLNTEAFF.

The gene calls are TRBV5-4 and TRBJ1-1; D remains unclear. CDR3 length: 12 residues. In germline, CDR1 is SGHNT, CDR2 YYREEE (reference sequence). Trimming took off 1 base at V and 5 bases at J, with 6 bases between the two ends. This chain's CDR3 is CASSLSGTEAFF. CDR3 nucleotides: TGTGCCAGCAGCTTGTCGGGAACTGAAGCTTTCTTT.

The chain employs TRBV5-6 and TRBJ2-1; the D gene is possibly TRBD1 (5 bases). The ends were cut back, 0 bases at V and 9 bases at J, with 7 bases in the middle. The CDR3 runs 12 residues. Germline CDR1 reads SGHDT; CDR2 reads YYEEEE. In DNA form, the CDR3 reads TGTGCCAGCAGCTTGGAAGGGGTTGAGCAGTTCTTC. Protein: CASSLEGVEQFF.

The chain couples TRBV9 to TRBJ2-7; D uncertain. From germline, CDR1 is SGDLS and CDR2 YYNGEE. Trimming stripped 2 bases from V and 0 bases from J, with 9 bases between. The CDR3 covers 14 residues. CDR3 in DNA: TGTGCCAGCAGCGTCGGCGGCTTCTCCTACGAGCAGTACTTC. Its translation is CASSVGGFSYEQYF.

The genes are TRBV5-4 and TRBJ2-7, with D hard to call. V was cut by 0 bases and J by 5 bases, with 6 bases left in between. The CDR3 has 12 residues. Germline lookup yields CDR1 SGHNT and CDR2 YYREEE (reference sequence). CDR3 nucleotides: TGTGCCAGCAGCTTGGAGCCCCACGAGCAGTACTTC. Amino acids: CASSLEPHEQYF. The full variable domain, rest sourced from reference TRBV5-4 and TRBJ2-7, is ETGVTQSPTHLIKTRGQQVTLRCSSQSGHNTVSWYQQALGQGPQFIFQYYREEENGRGNFPPRFSGLQFPNYSSELNVNALELDDSALYLCASSLEPHEQYFGPGTRLTVT.

This chain links TRBV27 with TRBJ2-3; 10 bases align to TRBD2. CDR3 size: 18 residues. Germline assignment: CDR1 MNHEY and CDR2 SMNVEV (reference sequence). J was trimmed by 4 bases and V by 5 bases; bases with no gene match: 15. The CDR3: CASSLYLPGTSVPDTQYF. The CDR3, as DNA: TGTGCCAGCAGTCTATACCTCCCCGGGACTAGCGTCCCAGATACGCAGTATTTT.

The chain recombines TRBV7-2 with TRBJ1-2; the match to TRBD1 covers 9 bases. The CDR3 is made up of 14 amino acids. Germline CDR1 is SGHTA and CDR2 is FQGNSA. V dropped 5 bases and J dropped 8; count of bases not matched to a gene: 9. CDR3 in amino acids: CASSEMTGGLGYTF. CDR3 sequence (DNA): TGTGCCAGCAGCGAAATGACAGGGGGTCTAGGCTACACCTTC.

Only one count was recorded for this clone. The chain links TRBV12-1 to TRBJ2-4; TRBD1, the table's D call, lacks a check against the DNA. TRBV12-1 is listed as a pseudogene. The CDR3 sequence is 14 residues long. The CDR3 here is CASSFARTGNIQYF. DNA for the CDR3: TGTGCCAGCAGCTTTGCACGGACAGGGAACATTCAGTACTTC.

V and J are TRBV27 and TRBJ1-2; D unclear. The CDR3 has 14 residues. V lost 5 bases, J lost 0 bases, and 10 bases lay in between. Germline CDR1 and CDR2: MNHEY and SMNVEV (reference sequence). The CDR3 nucleotides are TGTGCCAGCAGTCCGGGTAATACTAACTATGGCTACACCTTC. Protein product: CASSPGNTNYGYTF.

V and J are TRBV11-2 and TRBJ2-1; tentative D call: TRBD2 (6 bases). V was clipped by 4 bases and J by 4 bases, with 26 bases between them. This CDR3 has 19 residues. The germline V gene encodes CDR1 SGHAT and CDR2 FQNNGV. CDR3 coding DNA: TGTGCCAGCAGCTGGATCGGGGCTAGCGACAGCGTTGAATACAATGAGCAGTTCTTC. It is translated as CASSWIGASDSVEYNEQFF.

This chain joins TRBV7-2 and TRBJ2-7, with 9 bases fitting TRBD2. Trimming removed 2 bases from V and 1 base from J; junction bases left unmatched: 0. The CDR3 spans 14 residues. Per germline, CDR1 SGHTA and CDR2 FQGNSA. CDR3: CASSLLAGSYEQYF. The CDR3 nucleotides are TGTGCCAGCAGCTTACTAGCGGGATCCTACGAGCAGTACTTC. Drawing the rest from reference TRBV7-2 and TRBJ2-7, the complete variable domain is GAGVSQSPSNKVTEKGKDVELRCDPISGHTALYWYRQSLGQGLEFLIYFQGNSAPDKSGLPSDRFSAERTGGSVSTLTIQRTQQEDSAVYLCASSLLAGSYEQYFGPGTRLTVT.

The V and J genes are TRBV27 and TRBJ2-7; 9 bases line up with TRBD1. Trimming cost V 3 bases and J 3 bases; bases outside gene matches: 3. Germline assignment: CDR1 MNHEY and CDR2 SMNVEV (reference sequence). The CDR3 runs to 14 residues. The CDR3 region has the DNA TGTGCCAGCAGTTTCGGGACAGGGAACTACGAGCAGTACTTC. Residues: CASSFGTGNYEQYF.

V gene TRBV4-1 combines with J gene TRBJ2-7, with 9 bases aligning to TRBD1. CDR3 length equals 14 residues. From germline, CDR1 is MGHRA and CDR2 YSYEKL. With 3 bases clipped from V and 6 bases from J, the junction kept 6 bases outside the gene matches. The CDR3 bases are TGCGCCAGCAGCCACGGACAGGGGACTTCCGAGCAGTACTTC. As protein: CASSHGQGTSEQYF.

The chain links TRBV5-5 to TRBJ2-7; TRBD2 agrees at 14 bases. Trimming removed 4 bases from V and 7 bases from J; junction bases left unmatched: 4. There are 14 residues in the CDR3. Looked up from germline, CDR1 is SGHKS and CDR2 is YYEKEE (reference sequence). Here the CDR3 DNA reads TGTGCCAGCAGCCGAGGGACTAGCGGGAGTGAGCAGTACTTC. Protein: CASSRGTSGSEQYF.

The CDR3 nucleotides read TGTGCCAGCAGTTGGGACAGGGGGTTCGGGGAGCTGTTTTTT. Its translation: CASSWDRGFGELFF. The J gene is TRBJ2-2, the V gene TRBV27; 11 bases are a match to TRBD1. In germline, CDR1 is MNHEY, CDR2 SMNVEV (reference sequence). The CDR3 extends over 14 amino acids. V was pared by 4 bases and J by 7 bases, with 2 bases of the junction left unmatched.

The chain joins TRBV9 to TRBJ2-1, with 12 bases identical to TRBD2. Trimming at V came to 2 bases and at J to 10 bases, leaving 4 bases not matched to a gene. The CDR3 is 14 residues long. The germline gives CDR1 SGDLS, CDR2 YYNGEE. The DNA of the CDR3 is TGTGCCAGCAGCGTTTTCACTAGCGGGGGGGAGCAGTTCTTC. Encoded protein: CASSVFTSGGEQFF. Full variable domain (rest looked up from reference TRBV9 and TRBJ2-1): DSGVTQTPKHLITATGQRVTLRCSPRSGDLSVYWYQQSLDQGLQFLIQYYNGEERAKGNILERFSAQQFPDLHSELNLSSLELGDSALYFCASSVFTSGGEQFFGPGTRLTVL.

The rearrangement uses TRBV18 and TRBJ2-7; a weak D match, TRBD1 (6 bases). V lost 4 bases and J 3 bases, leaving 7 bases between the germline ends. The CDR3 extends over 12 amino acids. Germline assignment: CDR1 KGHSH and CDR2 LQKENI. This chain's CDR3 is CASSLDSYEQYF. In DNA, the CDR3 is TGTGCCAGCTCACTGGACAGCTACGAGCAGTACTTC.

V usage is TRBV19 and J usage is TRBJ1-1, with D unclear. The CDR3 has 14 residues. In germline, CDR1 is LNHDA, CDR2 SQIVND (reference sequence). V was pared by 3 bases and J by 5 bases, with 13 bases between. The CDR3 nucleotides read TGTGCCAGTAGTATTGGGGAGGGAGGTACTGAAGCTTTCTTT. Amino acid sequence: CASSIGEGGTEAFF.

The CDR3 sequence is CASSLAGEGSTGELFF. The CDR3 DNA is TGTGCCAGCAGCTTGGCGGGGGAGGGTAGCACCGGGGAGCTGTTTTTT. The J gene is TRBJ2-2, the V gene TRBV5-6, with 7 nucleotides matching TRBD2. Germline assignment: CDR1 SGHDT and CDR2 YYEEEE. The V gene end was trimmed by 0 bases and the J gene end by 4 bases; junction bases not matched to a gene: 6. The length of the CDR3 is 16 residues.

The V and J genes are TRBV6-5 and TRBJ1-2; possible D gene TRBD1, 5 bases. The CDR3 sequence is 13 residues long. V was shortened by 2 bases and J by 8 bases, with 12 bases between the two germline ends. CDR1 MNHEY and CDR2 SVGAGI come from the germline V gene. CDR3 amino acids: CASSYDGGNGYTF. For the CDR3, the DNA is TGTGCCAGCAGTTACGACGGGGGGAACGGCTACACCTTC.

Here the CDR3 reads CASSYDRGSPEQFF. The CDR3 coding sequence is TGTGCCAGCAGTTACGACAGGGGATCCCCAGAGCAGTTCTTC. This chain connects TRBV6-5 to TRBJ2-1; 8 nucleotides align to TRBD1. The V gene end was trimmed by 2 bases and the J gene end by 10 bases; junction bases not matched to a gene: 7. In germline, CDR1 is MNHEY, CDR2 SVGAGI. The CDR3 has 14 amino acids.

A single count supports this clone. The rearrangement joins TRBV7-6 to TRBJ2-7; possible D gene TRBD2, 5 bases. Germline CDR1 and CDR2: SGHVS and FNYEAQ. V lost 5 bases to trimming and J lost 3 bases, with 17 bases between them. The CDR3 loop spans 15 amino acids. The CDR3 bases are TGTGCCAGCAGCCCGGAGGCGGCAGGTGGCTACGAGCAGTACTTC. Its protein product is CASSPEAAGGYEQYF.

The chain has TRBV29-1 and TRBJ2-5; perhaps TRBD1 as D (5 bases). Germline loops: CDR1 SQVTM, CDR2 ANQGSEA. The V end lost 4 bases, the J end lost 1 base, and 13 bases lay between the germline ends. The CDR3 length is 14 residues. Written as DNA, the CDR3 is TGCAGCGTTGTGTGGGTGGGGCGCCAAGAGACCCAGTACTTC. It codes for CSVVWVGRQETQYF.

The chain couples TRBV4-3 to TRBJ2-1, with 9 bases fitting TRBD2. The CDR3 contains 16 residues. The trim removed 2 bases at V and 6 bases at J, leaving 8 bases unmatched. CDR1 is LGHNA, CDR2 YSLEER, per germline. CDR3 protein: CASSQRRAGGVNEQFF. CDR3 bases: TGCGCCAGCAGCCAACGAAGAGCGGGGGGAGTCAATGAGCAGTTCTTC.

This sequence joins TRBV4-1 and TRBJ1-5; TRBD1 might be the D (5 bases). Germline V lookup: CDR1 MGHRA, CDR2 YSYEKL. Trimming left V 0 bases short and J 6 bases short, with 18 bases between. The CDR3 length is 17 residues. The CDR3 sequence is CASSQDWGLSPTQPQHF. The CDR3 region has the DNA TGCGCCAGCAGCCAAGATTGGGGCCTATCCCCAACTCAGCCCCAGCATTTT.

With respect to this clone: Other DNA variants within this sample encode the same CDR3. The gene calls are TRBV27 and TRBJ2-7; TRBD1 matches at 8 bases. Germline CDR1 reads MNHEY; CDR2 reads SMNVEV (reference sequence). This CDR3 has 15 residues. V shed 6 bases and J 4 bases; nucleotides not matched to a gene: 11. The CDR3 region is CASSNPGQATYEQYF. In DNA, the CDR3 is TGTGCCAGCAGCAACCCGGGACAGGCTACTTACGAGCAGTACTTC.